This T cell receptor (beta chain) derives from a study of STAT5B mutations in CD4+ large granular lymphocyte leukemia. Healthy controls were blood donor buffy coats. CDR1 is SGHTA and CDR2 is FQGNSA in the germline V gene. The V end lost 4 bases, the J end lost 6 bases, and 13 bases lay between the germline ends. This CDR3 is 13 amino acids long. As processed by the authors: Lowest detectable productive clonotype frequency was 2.59 x 10-5. Using immunoSEQ multiplex PCR, the repertoire was profiled, and TCRdb retains in-frame clones only, with some absent. V and J calls and clone size follow that table, whereas D and trimming were derived from the DNA. The sample holds over 30,000 clones; approximately 82% are singletons and the top ten take about 6.6%.

This chain joins TRBV7-2 and TRBJ2-7, with a tentative D call TRBD2 (6 bases). The receptor was derived from a human donor in good health. Material: CD4+ T cells from blood buffy coats. For the CDR3, the DNA is TGTGCCAGCAGCTCCCGGCGGGGACCCGAGCAGTACTTC. Translating it yields CASSSRRGPEQYF.